Presented here are 24 T cell receptor beta chains from one specimen sequenced in a study of blood T cell repertoires in COVID-19. Assay used: immunoSEQ multiplex PCR; TCRdb lists only in-frame clones, some missing. The data show over 200,000 clones, 88% seen once. What was sequenced was peripheral blood. These receptors were collected from a man aged 55 to 69 who had recovered from COVID-19.

In DNA form, the CDR3 reads TGTGCCAGCAGCGTTACCGGGACAGGGAGGTCCGAGCAGTACTTC. It encodes CASSVTGTGRSEQYF. The chain couples TRBV9 to TRBJ2-7; 9 bases agree with TRBD1. The CDR3 consists of 15 residues. Looked up from germline, CDR1 is SGDLS and CDR2 is YYNGEE. V lost 2 bases and J lost 6; bases outside the gene matches: 9.

This clone appeared a single time. J is TRBJ2-7 and V is TRBV5-1; 12 bases are a match to TRBD1. Germline CDR1 SGHRS, CDR2 YFSETQ. The length of the CDR3 is 14 residues. V lost 5 bases to trimming and J lost 6 bases; unmatched junction nucleotides: 6. CDR3 nucleotides: TGCGCCAGCAGATGGGGACAGGGGGCAGGCGAGCAGTACTTC. Protein sequence: CASRWGQGAGEQYF.

This chain connects TRBV7-9 to TRBJ1-1; D uncertain. The V gene's germline CDR1 is SEHNR and CDR2 FQNEAQ (reference sequence). V was pared by 5 bases and J by 6 bases, with 13 bases between. The CDR3 is made up of 13 amino acids. The CDR3 is CASSPTRTAEAFF. Here the CDR3 DNA reads TGTGCCAGCAGCCCCACTAGGACGGCTGAAGCTTTCTTT.

This rearrangement joins TRBV7-9 to TRBJ1-1; D remains unclear. The CDR3 has 14 residues. V was clipped by 0 bases and J by 3 bases, with 8 bases between them. Per the germline V gene, CDR1 is SEHNR and CDR2 is FQNEAQ (reference sequence). CDR3 in DNA: TGTGCCAGCAGCTTAGCAGGACTAGACACTGAAGCTTTCTTT. Its protein is CASSLAGLDTEAFF.

The gene calls are TRBV11-3 and TRBJ2-7; no definite D call. V lost 3 bases, J lost 0 bases, and 9 bases lay in between. The CDR3 runs 14 residues. Germline CDR1 and CDR2: SGHNT and YENEEA. CDR3 DNA: TGTGCCAGCAGCTTGGCTGGGCTCTCCTACGAGCAGTACTTC. It encodes CASSLAGLSYEQYF.

The rearrangement joins TRBV2 to TRBJ2-3; 11 bases are a match to TRBD2. This CDR3 region has 15 residues. Germline V lookup: CDR1 SNHLY, CDR2 FYNNEI. V shed 8 bases, J shed 6 bases, and the junction held 10 bases outside the gene matches. The CDR3, as DNA: TGTGCCAGCGGTCCGGGACTAGCGGCCAGTGATACGCAGTATTTT. Protein: CASGPGLAASDTQYF.

The rearrangement uses TRBV7-8 and TRBJ1-5; D is unresolved. With 5 bases removed from V and 2 bases from J, the gap between germline ends came to 7 bases. CDR1 and CDR2 from the germline V gene are SGHVS and FQNEAQ. The CDR3 consists of 13 residues. The CDR3 protein is CASSPVGNQPQHF. CDR3 sequence (DNA): TGTGCCAGCAGCCCAGTGGGCAATCAGCCCCAGCATTTT. Using reference TRBV7-8 and TRBJ1-5 for the parts outside the CDR3, the full variable domain is GAGVSQSPRYKVAKRGQDVALRCDPISGHVSLFWYQQALGQGPEFLTYFQNEAQLDKSGLPSDRFFAERPEGSVSTLKIQRTQQEDSAVYLCASSPVGNQPQHFGDGTRLSIL.

This clone was detected once. V is TRBV18 and J is TRBJ2-7; possibly TRBD2 for D (7 bases). Germline V gives CDR1 KGHSH, CDR2 LQKENI. This CDR3 region has 15 residues. Trimming shortened V by 3 bases and J by 4 bases, and 16 bases separated the two germline ends. CDR3 nucleotides: TGTGCCAGCTCACCTAGCAAGGGGGGGATGTACGAGCAGTACTTC. Protein: CASSPSKGGMYEQYF.

V gene TRBV7-3 combines with J gene TRBJ2-3; 9 nucleotides agree with TRBD2. V was clipped by 1 base and J by 8 bases; unmatched bases: 10. The CDR3 sequence is 16 residues long. Germline assignment: CDR1 SGHTA and CDR2 FQGTGA. Written as DNA, the CDR3 is TGTGCCAGCAGCTTAAGCCTAGCGGGAATAATTGGTACGCAGTATTTT. The encoded protein is CASSLSLAGIIGTQYF. Filled out from reference TRBV7-3 and TRBJ2-3, the complete variable domain reads GAGVSQTPSNKVTEKGKYVELRCDPISGHTALYWYRQSLGQGPEFLIYFQGTGAADDSGLPNDRFFAVRPEGSVSTLKIQRTERGDSAVYLCASSLSLAGIIGTQYFGPGTRLTVL.

The chain has TRBV19 and TRBJ2-7, with TRBD2 matching over 15 bases. The germline gives CDR1 LNHDA, CDR2 SQIVND (reference sequence). The J segment lost 6 bases and the V segment lost 6 bases, leaving 6 bases of the junction unmatched. The CDR3 loop spans 15 amino acids. CDR3 nucleotides: TGTGCCAGTAGACGGACTAGCGGGGGGGAGGGCGAGCAGTACTTC. It yields the protein CASRRTSGGEGEQYF.

The chain is built from TRBV19 and TRBJ1-1; D perhaps matches TRBD1 (6 bases). CDR1 and CDR2 (germline): LNHDA, SQIVND (reference sequence). Trimming removed 6 bases from V and 8 bases from J, with 19 bases in between. CDR3 length equals 14 residues. CDR3 coding DNA: TGTGCCAGTAGAAGCGACAGGCTCCTAGGCGAAGCTTTCTTT. Its protein is CASRSDRLLGEAFF.

The J gene is TRBJ2-5, the V gene TRBV19; D is perhaps TRBD2 (6 bases). Germline assignment: CDR1 LNHDA and CDR2 SQIVND (reference sequence). CDR3 length: 16 amino acids. V lost 1 base and J lost 4, with 16 bases in between. CDR3 nucleotide sequence: TGTGCCAGTAGTATAGTCGCGGGGAACCCTGGAGAGACCCAGTACTTC. Translated, it gives CASSIVAGNPGETQYF.

Concerning this clone: This sample also contains other DNA sequences that code for the same CDR3. V is TRBV6-5 and J is TRBJ1-1, with 7 bases fitting TRBD1. The CDR3 contains 13 residues. V was pared by 4 bases and J by 1 base, with 0 bases of the junction left unmatched. Germline V CDR1 and CDR2: MNHEY, SVGAGI. CDR3 protein: CASSWTGNTEAFF. CDR3 DNA sequence: TGTGCCAGCAGTTGGACAGGGAACACTGAAGCTTTCTTT.

As concerns this clone: Other DNA sequences within the sample encode an identical CDR3. The rearrangement links TRBV7-3 to TRBJ1-1; a possible D gene is TRBD1 (5 bases). Trimming removed 0 bases at V and 0 bases at J, with 5 bases between. Germline CDR1 SGHTA, CDR2 FQGTGA. This CDR3 is built from 14 residues. The CDR3 region is CASSLTGVNTEAFF. The CDR3 nucleotides are TGTGCCAGCAGCTTAACAGGGGTGAACACTGAAGCTTTCTTT.

The chain joins TRBV12-3 or TRBV12-4 to TRBJ2-1; D possibly corresponds to TRBD2 (6 bases). Trimming pared 5 bases from V and 12 bases from J, leaving 14 bases between. The CDR3 totals 12 residues. The CDR3 loop reads CASSPGRRGQFF. DNA of the CDR3: TGTGCCAGCAGTCCAGGGCGGAGGGGGCAGTTCTTC.

The chain carries TRBV13 and TRBJ2-7; maybe TRBD1 (7 bases). This CDR3 spans 14 amino acids. Trimming took 6 bases from V and 7 from J, leaving 19 bases between them. Germline CDR1 and CDR2: PRHDT and FYEKMQ (reference sequence). In DNA, the CDR3 is TGTGCCAGCAGTAGGAGGGGGCACGCCCTGGAGCAGTACTTC. This translates into CASSRRGHALEQYF.

The chain links TRBV5-1 to TRBJ2-7; maybe TRBD1 (6 bases). V shed 5 bases and J shed 6 bases, with 18 bases lying between them. From germline, CDR1 is SGHRS and CDR2 YFSETQ. The CDR3 contains 14 residues. The CDR3 DNA sequence: TGCGCCAGCAGGGTACAGGGACCCGGCGGCGAGCAGTACTTC. This encodes CASRVQGPGGEQYF.

J is TRBJ1-2 and V is TRBV4-2; no firm D call. Germline V gene lookup returns CDR1 LGHNA and CDR2 YNFKEQ. The V end was cut by 2 bases, the J end by 7 bases, with 14 bases between. The CDR3 spans 14 residues. The CDR3 sequence: CASSQNWEIGGYTF. As DNA, the CDR3 is TGTGCCAGCAGCCAAAACTGGGAGATTGGTGGCTACACCTTC.

The V call is TRBV3-1 (or the pseudogene TRBV3-2), the J call TRBJ2-1; a weak D match, TRBD1 (5 bases). The germline V gene has CDR1 LGHDT and CDR2 YNNKEL (reference sequence). Trimming shortened V by 1 base and J by 9 bases, and 7 bases separated the two germline ends. There are 12 residues in the CDR3. The CDR3 DNA reads as TGTGCCAGCAGCCAAGGGGGCGGTGAGCAGTTCTTC. Protein product: CASSQGGGEQFF.

This chain uses TRBV14 with TRBJ1-4; the D is unclear. V was pared by 2 bases and J by 8 bases, with 9 bases between. Germline V lookup: CDR1 SGHDN, CDR2 FVKESK. This CDR3 is built from 13 residues. The chain's CDR3 is CASSQSLTEKLFF. DNA for the CDR3: TGTGCCAGCAGCCAAAGCCTTACGGAAAAACTGTTTTTT.

V usage is TRBV29-1 and J usage is TRBJ2-7; D is uncertain. CDR3 length: 16 residues. Germline V gene data show CDR1 as SQVTM and CDR2 as ANQGSEA. The V and J ends lost 2 bases and 0 bases respectively, with 17 bases between them. CDR3 protein: CSVESSPSLSSYEQYF. CDR3 bases: TGCAGCGTTGAAAGTAGCCCCAGCCTTAGCTCCTACGAGCAGTACTTC.

V is TRBV30 and J is TRBJ2-5, with D unresolved. V was pared by 5 bases and J by 3 bases, with 13 bases between. The CDR3 sequence is 13 residues long. CDR1 is GTSNPN and CDR2 is SVGIG in the germline V gene (reference sequence). The CDR3 DNA sequence: TGTGCCTGGGAAGCCCGATTGAAAGAGACCCAGTACTTC. Residues: CAWEARLKETQYF. The full variable domain, its missing parts supplied by reference TRBV30 and TRBJ2-5, is SQTIHQWPATLVQPVGSPLSLECTVEGTSNPNLYWYRQAAGRGLQLLFYSVGIGQISSEVPQNLSASRPQDRQFILSSKKLLLSDSGFYLCAWEARLKETQYFGPGTRLLVL.

The chain recombines TRBV30 with TRBJ2-7; D perhaps matches TRBD2 (6 bases). The CDR3 runs 14 residues. V was clipped by 0 bases and J by 5 bases, with 14 bases between them. Germline V gene sequence: CDR1 GTSNPN, CDR2 SVGIG (reference sequence). The CDR3 spells CAWSVEGGVHEQYF. In DNA, the CDR3 is TGTGCCTGGAGTGTTGAGGGCGGGGTCCACGAGCAGTACTTC.

V usage is TRBV5-4 and J usage is TRBJ2-3; 9 bases fit TRBD1. V trimming: 0 bases; J trimming: 3 bases; junction bases outside the gene matches: 5. Per germline, CDR1 SGHNT and CDR2 YYREEE (reference sequence). This CDR3 comprises 16 residues. CDR3 sequence (DNA): TGTGCCAGCAGCTTGGGGGGAGGACAGGGGACAGATACGCAGTATTTT. Amino acid sequence: CASSLGGGQGTDTQYF.